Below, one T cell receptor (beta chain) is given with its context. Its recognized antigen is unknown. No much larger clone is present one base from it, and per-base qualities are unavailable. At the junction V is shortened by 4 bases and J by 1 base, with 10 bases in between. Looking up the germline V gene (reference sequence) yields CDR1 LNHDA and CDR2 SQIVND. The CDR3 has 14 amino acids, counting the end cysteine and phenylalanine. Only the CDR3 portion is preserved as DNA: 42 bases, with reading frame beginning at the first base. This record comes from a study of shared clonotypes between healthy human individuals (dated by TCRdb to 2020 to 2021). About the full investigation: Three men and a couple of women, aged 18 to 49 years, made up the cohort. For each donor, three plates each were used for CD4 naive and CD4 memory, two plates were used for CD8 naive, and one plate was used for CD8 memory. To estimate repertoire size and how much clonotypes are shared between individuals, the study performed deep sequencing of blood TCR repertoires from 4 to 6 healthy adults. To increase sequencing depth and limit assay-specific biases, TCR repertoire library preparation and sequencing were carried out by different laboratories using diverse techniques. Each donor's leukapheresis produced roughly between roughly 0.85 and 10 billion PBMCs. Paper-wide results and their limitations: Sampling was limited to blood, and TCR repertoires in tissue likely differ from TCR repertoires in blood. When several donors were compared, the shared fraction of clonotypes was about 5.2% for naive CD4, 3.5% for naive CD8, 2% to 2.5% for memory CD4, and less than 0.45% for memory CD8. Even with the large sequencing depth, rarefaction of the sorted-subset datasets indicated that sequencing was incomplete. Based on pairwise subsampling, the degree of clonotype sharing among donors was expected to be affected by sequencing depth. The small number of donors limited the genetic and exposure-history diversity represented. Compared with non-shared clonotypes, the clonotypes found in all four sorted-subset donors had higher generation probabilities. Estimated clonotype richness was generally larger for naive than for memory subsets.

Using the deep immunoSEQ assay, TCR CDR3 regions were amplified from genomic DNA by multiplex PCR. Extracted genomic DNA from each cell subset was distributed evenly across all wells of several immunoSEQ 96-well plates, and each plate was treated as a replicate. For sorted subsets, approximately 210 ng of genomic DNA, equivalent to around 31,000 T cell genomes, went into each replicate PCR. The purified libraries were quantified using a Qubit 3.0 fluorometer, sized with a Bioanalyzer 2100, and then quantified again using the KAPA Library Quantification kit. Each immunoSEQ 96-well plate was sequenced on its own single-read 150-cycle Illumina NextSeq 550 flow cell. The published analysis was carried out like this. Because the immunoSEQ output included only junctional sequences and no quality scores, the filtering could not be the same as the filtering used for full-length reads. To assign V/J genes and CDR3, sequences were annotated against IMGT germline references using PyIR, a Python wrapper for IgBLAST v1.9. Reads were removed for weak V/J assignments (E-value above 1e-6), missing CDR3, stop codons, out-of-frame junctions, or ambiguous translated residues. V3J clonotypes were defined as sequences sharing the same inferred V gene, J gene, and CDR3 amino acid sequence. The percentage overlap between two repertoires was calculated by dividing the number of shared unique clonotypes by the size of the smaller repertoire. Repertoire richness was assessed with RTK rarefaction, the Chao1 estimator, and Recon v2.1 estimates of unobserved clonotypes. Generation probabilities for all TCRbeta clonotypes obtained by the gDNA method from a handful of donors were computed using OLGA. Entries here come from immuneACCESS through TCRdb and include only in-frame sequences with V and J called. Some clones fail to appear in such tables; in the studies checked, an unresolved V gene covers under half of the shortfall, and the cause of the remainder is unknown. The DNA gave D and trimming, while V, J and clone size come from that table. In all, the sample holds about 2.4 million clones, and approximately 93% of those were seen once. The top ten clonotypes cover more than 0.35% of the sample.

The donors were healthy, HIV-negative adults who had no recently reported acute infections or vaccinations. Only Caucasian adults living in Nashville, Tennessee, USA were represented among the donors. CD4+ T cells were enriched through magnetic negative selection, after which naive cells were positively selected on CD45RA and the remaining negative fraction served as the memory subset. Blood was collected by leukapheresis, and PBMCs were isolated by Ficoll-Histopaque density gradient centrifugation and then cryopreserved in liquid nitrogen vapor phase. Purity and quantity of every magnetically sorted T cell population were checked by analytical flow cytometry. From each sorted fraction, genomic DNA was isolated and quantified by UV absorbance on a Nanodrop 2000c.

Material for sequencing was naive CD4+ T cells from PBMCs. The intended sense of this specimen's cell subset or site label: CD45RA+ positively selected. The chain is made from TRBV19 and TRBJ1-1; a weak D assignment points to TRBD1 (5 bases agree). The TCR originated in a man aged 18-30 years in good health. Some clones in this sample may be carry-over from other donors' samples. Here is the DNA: TGTGCCAGTAGTAACAGGCCGGGGAACACTGAAGCTTTCTTT. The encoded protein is CASSNRPGNTEAFF.